This T cell receptor beta chain stems from a study of cytomegalovirus exposure and HLA in healthy donors. Findings and caveats of the study: Specificity of a few CMV-associated chains for CMV antigens was verified in vitro.

CDR3 length: 17 residues. Trimming took off 8 bases at V and 1 base at J, with 18 bases between the two ends. Germline lookup yields CDR1 LNHNV and CDR2 YYDKDF (reference sequence). Assay: immunoSEQ multiplex PCR; the TCRdb copy retains only in-frame clones and omits some. Of about 110,000 clones in the sample, 70% to 90% were seen once. This clone was detected only once. Its specificity is not known. The chain recombines TRBV15 with TRBJ2-6; tentatively, D is TRBD2 (5 bases). Sequencing was done on a sample of PBMCs. This TCR was sampled from a woman between 18 and 29 years old in good health and CMV-seronegative. This CDR3 is CATRGMDSLSGANVLTF. CDR3 DNA: TGTGCCACCCGGGGAATGGACTCTTTGTCTGGGGCCAACGTCCTGACTTTC.